These 13 T cell receptor beta chains were sequenced from one sample in a study of shared clonotypes between healthy human individuals. The repertoire was sequenced with immunoSEQ multiplex PCR; TCRdb's copy has only in-frame clones and lacks some. Altogether under 600,000 clones are present, around 97% being singletons, with the ten largest covering around 0.058%. Material: naive CD4+ T cells sorted from blood. Subset in this sample: CD45RA+ positively selected. These receptors were taken from a woman aged 25 to 45 in good health.

The V and J genes are TRBV29-1 and TRBJ2-3; the D gene could be TRBD1 or TRBD2 (5 bases each). CDR1 and CDR2 (germline): SQVTM, ANQGSEA. The V and J ends lost 5 bases and 0 bases respectively, with 9 bases between them. This CDR3 spans 13 amino acids. The CDR3 protein is CSVYRTSTDTQYF. Here the CDR3 DNA reads TGCAGCGTTTACAGGACTAGCACAGATACGCAGTATTTT.

The V call is TRBV28, the J call TRBJ1-5; TRBD1 is a possible D gene (5 bases). Trimming removed 5 bases from V and 6 bases from J, with 14 bases in between. There are 14 residues in the CDR3. Germline CDR1 MDHEN, CDR2 SYDVKM. The CDR3 loop is CASSRIWGSQPQHF. Written as DNA, the CDR3 is TGTGCCAGCAGTCGAATCTGGGGCAGTCAGCCCCAGCATTTT.

The chain has TRBV4-1 and TRBJ1-1; TRBD1 aligns across 7 bases. This CDR3 spans 14 amino acids. CDR1 is MGHRA, CDR2 YSYEKL, per germline. The V segment lost 6 bases and the J segment 0 bases; nucleotides outside the gene matches: 4. The DNA of the CDR3 is TGCGCCAGCAGTCCGGGACAGCTGAACACTGAAGCTTTCTTT. The encoded protein is CASSPGQLNTEAFF.

This clone has a single count. J is TRBJ1-3 and V is TRBV28; D call uncertain. Looked up from germline, CDR1 is MDHEN and CDR2 is SYDVKM. CDR3 length: 17 amino acids. The ends were cut back, 5 bases at V and 0 bases at J, with 17 bases in the middle. For the CDR3, the DNA is TGTGCCAGCAGTCCCTCGGGCCTAAGATCCTCTGGAAACACCATATATTTT. Translated, it gives CASSPSGLRSSGNTIYF.

This clone was detected once. The V gene is TRBV4-2, the J gene TRBJ1-1; D not resolved. This CDR3 has 13 residues. Trimming left V 2 bases short and J 4 bases short, with 8 bases between. Germline V gene sequence: CDR1 LGHNA, CDR2 YNFKEQ. CDR3 loop: CASSQLWGTEAFF. The CDR3 bases are TGTGCCAGCAGCCAATTATGGGGCACTGAAGCTTTCTTT.

The chain has TRBV28 and TRBJ2-2, with TRBD1 as a possible D gene (6 bases). CDR1 and CDR2 (germline): MDHEN, SYDVKM. Trimming took 5 bases from V and 5 from J, leaving 9 bases between them. The CDR3 runs 13 residues. The CDR3 is CASSETGTGELFF. CDR3 in DNA: TGTGCCAGCAGTGAAACAGGGACCGGGGAGCTGTTTTTT.

The rearrangement joins TRBV5-1 to TRBJ2-7; D perhaps matches TRBD2 (5 bases). The length of the CDR3 is 15 residues. CDR1 is SGHRS, CDR2 YFSETQ, per germline. V was shortened by 2 bases and J by 4 bases, with 16 bases between the two germline ends. CDR3 nucleotide sequence: TGCGCCAGCAGCTTTTTGAAAGGGAGAGGGTACGAGCAGTACTTC. Amino acids: CASSFLKGRGYEQYF.

The genes are TRBV27 and TRBJ2-6; D gene ambiguous. From germline, CDR1 is MNHEY and CDR2 SMNVEV (reference sequence). CDR3 length: 15 residues. V was pared by 8 bases and J by 0 bases, with 11 bases between. This CDR3 is CASGASSSGANVLTF. CDR3 DNA sequence: TGTGCCAGCGGAGCTTCCAGCTCTGGGGCCAACGTCCTGACTTTC.

The chain joins TRBV5-6 to TRBJ2-2; 8 bases line up with TRBD2. The junction had 3 bases not matched to a gene; V was cut back by 2 bases and J by 6 bases. The CDR3 sequence is 14 residues long. Per the germline V gene, CDR1 is SGHDT and CDR2 is YYEEEE. The CDR3 region is CASSFGLAPGELFF. The CDR3 DNA is TGTGCCAGCAGCTTCGGACTAGCCCCCGGGGAGCTGTTTTTT.

V is TRBV28 and J is TRBJ2-1, with 12 bases identical to TRBD1. Germline-derived CDR1 and CDR2 are MDHEN and SYDVKM. The ends lost 8 bases at V and 10 bases at J; junction bases unmatched: 6. This CDR3 is built from 13 residues. Here the CDR3 DNA reads TGTGCCAGCGGGGACAGGGGGCGGGAAGAGCAGTTCTTC. It yields the protein CASGDRGREEQFF.

The chain couples TRBV6-6 to TRBJ2-2; D call uncertain. The germline gives CDR1 MNHNY, CDR2 SVGAGI (reference sequence). This CDR3 spans 11 amino acids. The germline V and J ends were trimmed by 5 bases and 6 bases, with 4 bases remaining between them. CDR3 nucleotide sequence: TGTGCCAGCAGTGACGCCGGGGAGCTGTTTTTT. Amino acids: CASSDAGELFF.

Only one count was recorded for this clone. J is TRBJ2-7 and V is TRBV19; 14 bases match TRBD2. Germline loops: CDR1 LNHDA, CDR2 SQIVND (reference sequence). There are 17 residues in the CDR3. J gave up 4 bases and V 5 bases, and 10 bases lay outside the gene matches. Written as DNA, the CDR3 is TGTGCCAGTAGTTTTGGACTAGCGGGAGGCGTAAGATACGAGCAGTACTTC. It encodes CASSFGLAGGVRYEQYF.

The chain has TRBV29-1 and TRBJ2-7, with D unclear. The germline gives CDR1 SQVTM, CDR2 ANQGSEA. This CDR3 region has 11 residues. V was pared by 7 bases and J by 1 base, with 8 bases between. The CDR3 region is CSALRSYEQYF. The CDR3 bases are TGCAGCGCACTCAGGTCCTACGAGCAGTACTTC.